One and the same sample provided the 14 T cell receptor beta chains below, sequenced in a study of cytomegalovirus exposure and HLA in healthy donors (dated by TCRdb to about 2017). The protocol used for the library was the immunoSEQ multiplex PCR assay. For the multiplex PCR, a mixture combining 60 forward primers for TCR Vbeta segments and 13 reverse primers for TCR Jbeta segments was used. In its TCRdb copy, this immuneACCESS table keeps in-frame sequences only and misses some clones. Where compared with another copy, unresolved V genes explain less than half of these, and the others have no known cause. The table for this sample shows 200,000 or so clones. Less than 0.85% of the sample is held by the ten biggest clonotypes. The sequenced material came from PBMCs. The receptors shown here come from a boy aged 5-17 years in good health and CMV-seronegative.

The V call is TRBV6-5, the J call TRBJ1-4; D unclear. Germline assignment: CDR1 MNHEY and CDR2 SVGAGI. Trimming took off 6 bases at V and 7 bases at J, with 15 bases between the two ends. CDR3 size: 14 residues. The CDR3: CASRAAPRREKLFF. CDR3 sequence (DNA): TGTGCCAGCAGGGCGGCGCCGAGGCGTGAAAAACTGTTTTTT.

The chain uses TRBV11-2 and TRBJ2-5; tentative D call: TRBD1 (5 bases). The ends were cut back, 1 base at V and 2 bases at J, with 11 bases in the middle. The CDR3 sequence is 15 residues long. CDR1 and CDR2 (germline): SGHAT, FQNNGV. The CDR3 region has the DNA TGTGCCAGCAGCTTAGTAGCAGGGTGGCAAGAGACCCAGTACTTC. Amino acids: CASSLVAGWQETQYF.

The CDR3 bases are TGTGCCAGCAGTTACAAAGGAGGGGGGGCCTACGAGCAGTACTTC. It codes for CASSYKGGGAYEQYF. The chain combines TRBV6-5 with TRBJ2-7; tentatively, D is TRBD2 (7 bases). Germline V gives CDR1 MNHEY, CDR2 SVGAGI. CDR3 length equals 15 residues. V was cut by 2 bases and J by 2 bases, with 13 bases left in between.

This sequence joins TRBV13 and TRBJ2-7, with 8 bases matching TRBD1. V gave up 5 bases and J gave up 6 bases; unmatched junction bases: 12. The CDR3 loop spans 15 amino acids. The germline V gene has CDR1 PRHDT and CDR2 FYEKMQ (reference sequence). In nucleotides, the CDR3 is TGTGCCAGCAGCCGCTCCCGGGACAGGAGGGGCGAGCAGTACTTC. Amino acid sequence: CASSRSRDRRGEQYF.

The chain recombines TRBV2 with TRBJ2-7, with D uncertain. The CDR3 runs to 13 residues. Germline loops: CDR1 SNHLY, CDR2 FYNNEI. V was cut by 9 bases and J by 2 bases, with 14 bases left in between. CDR3 in DNA: TGTGCCAGTACGCAAGAGCTAACCTACGAGCAGTACTTC. It is translated as CASTQELTYEQYF.

The rearrangement uses TRBV18 and TRBJ2-7, with 9 bases fitting TRBD1. The CDR3 loop spans 14 amino acids. Germline CDR1 KGHSH, CDR2 LQKENI. With V trimmed by 3 bases and J by 5 bases, 5 bases remained unmatched. CDR3 region: CASSPRDRDHEQYF. The CDR3 DNA is TGTGCCAGCTCACCCCGGGACAGGGACCACGAGCAGTACTTC.

The rearrangement links TRBV6-1 to TRBJ2-1; maybe TRBD2 (6 bases). CDR1 MNHNS and CDR2 SASEGT come from the germline V gene. Trimming took 6 bases from V and 0 from J, leaving 12 bases between them. This CDR3 has 15 residues. CDR3 region: CASRTRYSSYNEQFF. The DNA of the CDR3 is TGTGCCAGCAGGACTAGATACAGCTCCTACAATGAGCAGTTCTTC.

The chain employs TRBV11-3 and TRBJ2-2; D is ambiguous. The CDR3 contains 13 residues. The germline V gene encodes CDR1 SGHNT and CDR2 YENEEA. The V and J ends lost 2 bases and 5 bases respectively, with 6 bases between them. This CDR3 is CASSLRGTGELFF. CDR3 coding DNA: TGTGCCAGCAGCTTACGAGGTACCGGGGAGCTGTTTTTT. Full variable domain (remainder filled in from reference TRBV11-3 and TRBJ2-2): EAGVVQSPRYKIIEKKQPVAFWCNPISGHNTLYWYLQNLGQGPELLIRYENEEAVDDSQLPKDRFSAERLKGVDSTLKIQPAELGDSAVYLCASSLRGTGELFFGEGSRLTVL.

The chain has TRBV5-1 and TRBJ1-3; no definite D call. Per germline, CDR1 SGHRS and CDR2 YFSETQ. V was pared by 4 bases and J by 0 bases, with 11 bases between. The CDR3 spans 15 residues. CDR3 protein: CASSPPGSSGNTIYF. CDR3 DNA: TGCGCCAGCAGCCCCCCCGGGAGCTCTGGAAACACCATATATTTT. Together with reference TRBV5-1 and TRBJ1-3, the CDR3 gives the full variable domain: KAGVTQTPRYLIKTRGQQVTLSCSPISGHRSVSWYQQTPGQGLQFLFEYFSETQRNKGNFPGRFSGRQFSNSRSEMNVSTLELGDSALYLCASSPPGSSGNTIYFGEGSWLTVV.

V is TRBV5-1 and J is TRBJ2-1; 13 nucleotides agree with TRBD2. The CDR3 consists of 15 residues. The V and J ends lost 2 bases and 9 bases, in that order; junction bases with no gene match: 5. Per the germline V gene, CDR1 is SGHRS and CDR2 is YFSETQ. The CDR3 here is CASSFGTSGAGEQFF. CDR3 nucleotides: TGCGCCAGCAGCTTCGGGACTAGCGGGGCGGGTGAGCAGTTCTTC. Variable domain in full (rest from reference TRBV5-1 and TRBJ2-1): KAGVTQTPRYLIKTRGQQVTLSCSPISGHRSVSWYQQTPGQGLQFLFEYFSETQRNKGNFPGRFSGRQFSNSRSEMNVSTLELGDSALYLCASSFGTSGAGEQFFGPGTRLTVL.

V usage is TRBV4-2 and J usage is TRBJ1-6; 9 nucleotides agree with TRBD1. The ends lost 4 bases at V and 14 bases at J; junction bases unmatched: 12. In germline, CDR1 is LGHNA, CDR2 YNFKEQ. The CDR3 extends over 15 amino acids. In DNA form, the CDR3 reads TGTGCCAGCAGCCTGCCGGGACAGGGCCCTTCGGCCCTCCACTTT. It encodes CASSLPGQGPSALHF.

The J gene is TRBJ2-2, the V gene TRBV11-2; unclear D gene. V dropped 5 bases and J dropped 6 bases, with 13 bases sitting between them. Germline values: CDR1 SGHAT, CDR2 FQNNGV. There are 14 residues in the CDR3. The CDR3: CASSPRSYSGELFF. The CDR3 DNA reads TGTGCCAGCAGCCCCCGTTCATACTCCGGGGAGCTGTTTTTT.

The rearrangement links TRBV5-6 to TRBJ2-3, with 11 bases aligning to TRBD2. Per germline, CDR1 SGHDT and CDR2 YYEEEE. The CDR3 runs 17 residues. The V and J ends lost 0 bases and 5 bases, in that order; junction bases with no gene match: 8. The CDR3 nucleotides read TGTGCCAGCAGCTTGGAGGGTAGCGGGGGGGTAGGAGATACGCAGTATTTT. It is translated as CASSLEGSGGVGDTQYF.

This chain connects TRBV28 to TRBJ1-1; tentative D call: TRBD1 (5 bases). V was shortened by 5 bases and J by 0 bases, with 10 bases between the two germline ends. Germline values: CDR1 MDHEN, CDR2 SYDVKM. The CDR3 spans 14 residues. CDR3 loop: CASSRTDMNTEAFF. For the CDR3, the DNA is TGTGCCAGCAGTCGGACGGACATGAACACTGAAGCTTTCTTT.